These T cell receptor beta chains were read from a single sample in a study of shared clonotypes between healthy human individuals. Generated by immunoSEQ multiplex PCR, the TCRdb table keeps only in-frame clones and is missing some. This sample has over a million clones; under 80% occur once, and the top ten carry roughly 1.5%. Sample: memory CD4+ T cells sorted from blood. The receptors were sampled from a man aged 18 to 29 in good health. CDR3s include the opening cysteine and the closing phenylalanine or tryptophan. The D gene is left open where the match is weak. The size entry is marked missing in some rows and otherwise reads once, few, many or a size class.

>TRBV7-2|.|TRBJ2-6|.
TGTGCCAGCAGCTCAGGACAGGGACTACCACACGTCCTGACTTTC
CASSSGQGLPHVLTF
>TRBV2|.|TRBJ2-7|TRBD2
TGTGCCAGCAGTGGCGGACTAGCGGTGGGCGTTTACGAGCAGTACTTC
CASSGGLAVGVYEQYF
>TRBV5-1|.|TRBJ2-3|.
TGCGCCAGCACCGGAATCCCTAGCACAGATACGCAGTATTTT
CASTGIPSTDTQYF
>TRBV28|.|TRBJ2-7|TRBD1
TGTGCCAGCAGTTTGGGACAGGGTCACTTAGCGAGCTCCTACGAGCAGTACTTC
CASSLGQGHLASSYEQYF
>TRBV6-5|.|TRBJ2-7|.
TGTGCCAGCAGTAATACAGGGAACCACGAGCAGTACTTC
CASSNTGNHEQYF
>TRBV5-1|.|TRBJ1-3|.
TGCGCCAGCAGCTTGGAGTCGGTCTCTGGAAACACCATATATTTT
CASSLESVSGNTIYF
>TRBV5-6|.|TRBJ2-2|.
TGTGCCAGCAGCTTGGGGCAGGTCCCCGGGGAGCTGTTTTTT
CASSLGQVPGELFF
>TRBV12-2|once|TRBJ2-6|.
TGTGCAAGTCGCTTGTGTCCCTCCACACAAAGTCGGGCCAACGTCCTGACTTTC
CASRLCPSTQSRANVLTF
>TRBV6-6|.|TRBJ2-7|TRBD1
TGTGCCAGCACGTTACGTCGGACAGGGGTCTACGAGCAGTACTTC
CASTLRRTGVYEQYF
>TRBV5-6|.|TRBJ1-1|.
TGTGCCAGCAGCTTGGGGGGTTTTGAAGCTTTCTTT
CASSLGGFEAFF
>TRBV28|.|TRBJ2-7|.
TGTGCCAGCAGTTCCGCAGGGACCGAAAGCTCCTACGAGCAGTACTTC
CASSSAGTESSYEQYF
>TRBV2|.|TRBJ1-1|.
TGTGCCAGCGCCGTGAACACTGAAGCTTTCTTT
CASAVNTEAFF
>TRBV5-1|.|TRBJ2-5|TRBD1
TGCGCCAGCAGCTCCTCCTTAGACAGGGGGCGGGAGACCCAGTACTTC
CASSSSLDRGRETQYF
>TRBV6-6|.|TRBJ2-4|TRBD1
TGTGCCAGCAGTTACTCCTTGGGACAGGGGAACATTCAGTACTTC
CASSYSLGQGNIQYF
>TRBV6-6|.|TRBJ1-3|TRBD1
TGTGCCAGCAGTTCTCCAGACAGGGCGGGAAACACCATATATTTT
CASSSPDRAGNTIYF
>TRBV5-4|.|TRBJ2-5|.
TGTGCCAGCAGCTTGGTACCGGGACTTCAAGAGACCCAGTACTTC
CASSLVPGLQETQYF
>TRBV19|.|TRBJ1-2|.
TGTGCCAGTAGTGTCCTGAGTATTGGCTATGGCTACACCTTC
CASSVLSIGYGYTF
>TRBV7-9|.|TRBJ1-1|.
TGTGCCAGCACCTTCGATGGGGGAACTGAAGCTTTCTTT
CASTFDGGTEAFF
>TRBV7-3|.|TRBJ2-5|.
TGTGCCAGCAGCTTAGACTCTGTGACAGGCCGGCCCCAGTACTTC
CASSLDSVTGRPQYF
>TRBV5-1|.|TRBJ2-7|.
TGCGCCAGCAGCCCAGGACAGTCTTCGGACTACGAGCAGTACTTC
CASSPGQSSDYEQYF
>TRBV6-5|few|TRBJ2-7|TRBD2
TGTGCCAGCAGTTACGTCGCAGCGGGAGGTACCTACGAGCAGTACTTC
CASSYVAAGGTYEQYF
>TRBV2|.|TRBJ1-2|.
TGTGCCAGCAGTGAGACGGGTGGTATACTTGGCTACACCTTC
CASSETGGILGYTF
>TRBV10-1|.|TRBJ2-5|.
TGCGCCAGCAGTGAGTCCGGGAGAGAGGAGACCCAGTACTTC
CASSESGREETQYF
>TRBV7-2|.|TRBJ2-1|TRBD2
TGTGCCAGCAGCACACTAGCGGGAGTTAGGAATGAGCAGTTCTTC
CASSTLAGVRNEQFF